The 32 T cell receptor beta chains listed next were all sequenced from one sample in a study of cytomegalovirus exposure and HLA in healthy donors. PCR amplification relied on 60 Vbeta primers (plus 13 Jbeta primers). Data came from immunoSEQ multiplex PCR; TCRdb stores just in-frame clones and leaves some out. The sample lists around 62,000 clones; roughly 80% were seen once. The sample comprised PBMCs. The source is a woman under 40 in good health and CMV-seronegative.

The J gene is TRBJ2-7, the V gene TRBV19, with 8 nucleotides matching TRBD1. Losses at the gene ends were 10 bases for V and 2 bases for J; bases not matched to a gene: 10. From germline, CDR1 is LNHDA and CDR2 SQIVND (reference sequence). CDR3 size: 14 residues. For the CDR3, the DNA is TGTGCCACCAAGGACAGGGACCACGCCTACGAGCAGTACTTC. It translates to CATKDRDHAYEQYF.

DNA of the CDR3: TGTGCCAGCGCCAGGGGGCTTAACTATGGCTACACCTTC. Its translation is CASARGLNYGYTF. This rearrangement joins TRBV28 to TRBJ1-2, with TRBD1 matching 8 bases. The V and J ends lost 8 bases and 1 base, in that order; junction bases with no gene match: 3. Germline assignment: CDR1 MDHEN and CDR2 SYDVKM. The CDR3 is 13 residues long.

This clone appeared a few times. As DNA, the CDR3 is TGTGCCAGCAGTCCTCTAGCGGGGTCCTACAATGAGCAGTTCTTC. Translated, it gives CASSPLAGSYNEQFF. The genes are TRBV6-1 and TRBJ2-1, with 9 positions matching TRBD2. Per the germline V gene, CDR1 is MNHNS and CDR2 is SASEGT. The CDR3 is made up of 15 amino acids. The ends lost 5 bases at V and 1 base at J; junction bases unmatched: 3.

In its sample, this clone was seen a few times. This chain connects TRBV5-4 to TRBJ1-1, with 7 bases that match TRBD1. V lost 7 bases and J lost 6; bases outside the gene matches: 12. The CDR3 covers 14 residues. In germline, CDR1 is SGHNT, CDR2 YYREEE (reference sequence). The CDR3 spells CASGLQGLLSEAFF. CDR3 nucleotides: TGTGCCAGCGGTTTACAGGGGCTTTTGTCTGAAGCTTTCTTT.

This clone came up once. The genes are TRBV28 and TRBJ1-2; D is uncertain. With 6 bases removed from V and 2 bases from J, the gap between germline ends came to 10 bases. The CDR3 loop spans 13 amino acids. Germline lookup yields CDR1 MDHEN and CDR2 SYDVKM. This CDR3 reads CASRSRGNYGYTF. CDR3 DNA sequence: TGTGCCAGCAGAAGTCGGGGAAACTATGGCTACACCTTC.

This chain joins TRBV7-8 and TRBJ1-2; D call uncertain. Deletions cut 1 base from V and 8 bases from J, with 11 bases between. The CDR3 consists of 13 residues. The germline gives CDR1 SGHVS, CDR2 FQNEAQ. DNA of the CDR3: TGTGCCAGCAGCTTAGAGCGGATCGCGGGCTACACCTTC. Translation gives CASSLERIAGYTF.

The chain is built from TRBV19 and TRBJ2-7, with 16 positions matching TRBD2. With V trimmed by 3 bases and J by 2 bases, 7 bases remained unmatched. Germline V gives CDR1 LNHDA, CDR2 SQIVND (reference sequence). CDR3 length: 18 amino acids. The CDR3: CASSIGGTSGGAAYEQYF. CDR3 sequence (DNA): TGTGCCAGTAGTATTGGCGGGACTAGCGGGGGGGCCGCCTACGAGCAGTACTTC.

This clone came up a few times. This rearrangement joins TRBV14 to TRBJ2-3, with 12 nucleotides matching TRBD2. Unmatched junction bases numbered 4, after V lost 2 bases and J lost 7 bases. The germline V gene has CDR1 SGHDN and CDR2 FVKESK. This CDR3 has 15 amino acids. The CDR3 region is CASSQLAGGQNTQYF. CDR3 DNA sequence: TGTGCCAGCAGCCAACTAGCGGGGGGGCAAAATACGCAGTATTTT.

This chain links TRBV6-4 with TRBJ2-2; D gene uncertain. There are 14 residues in the CDR3. Trimming cost V 6 bases and J 1 base, with 9 bases left between them. Per the germline V gene, CDR1 is MRHNA and CDR2 is SNTAGT. The CDR3 DNA reads as TGTGCCAGCAGCGATTCGGGGAACACCGGGGAGCTGTTTTTT. Protein: CASSDSGNTGELFF.

This rearrangement joins TRBV19 to TRBJ1-5; 7 bases line up with TRBD1. Unmatched junction bases numbered 4, after V lost 5 bases and J lost 0 bases. This CDR3 spans 15 amino acids. The V gene's germline CDR1 is LNHDA and CDR2 SQIVND (reference sequence). The CDR3 bases are TGTGCCAGTAGTCCGGGACAGACTAGCAATCAGCCCCAGCATTTT. Translation: CASSPGQTSNQPQHF. Full variable domain (outside the CDR3, taken from reference TRBV19 and TRBJ1-5): DGGITQSPKYLFRKEGQNVTLSCEQNLNHDAMYWYRQDPGQGLRLIYYSQIVNDFQKGDIAEGYSVSREKKESFPLTVTSAQKNPTAFYLCASSPGQTSNQPQHFGDGTRLSIL.

The J gene is TRBJ2-3, the V gene TRBV5-1, with 14 bases aligning to TRBD2. The CDR3 is 18 amino acids. From germline, CDR1 is SGHRS and CDR2 YFSETQ. Unmatched junction bases numbered 6, after V lost 3 bases and J lost 0 bases. CDR3 in amino acids: CASSSGTSGGTSTDTQYF. The CDR3 nucleotides read TGCGCCAGCAGCTCCGGGACTAGCGGGGGCACTAGCACAGATACGCAGTATTTT. Variable domain in full (rest from reference TRBV5-1 and TRBJ2-3): KAGVTQTPRYLIKTRGQQVTLSCSPISGHRSVSWYQQTPGQGLQFLFEYFSETQRNKGNFPGRFSGRQFSNSRSEMNVSTLELGDSALYLCASSSGTSGGTSTDTQYFGPGTRLTVL.

The rearrangement links TRBV30 to TRBJ1-2, with D perhaps TRBD1 (5 bases). From germline, CDR1 is GTSNPN and CDR2 SVGIG (reference sequence). The CDR3 consists of 13 residues. Trimming left V 3 bases short and J 3 bases short, with 11 bases between. CDR3 sequence: CAWSARGDYGYTF. CDR3 DNA: TGTGCCTGGAGCGCTAGGGGTGACTATGGCTACACCTTC.

The V call is TRBV28, the J call TRBJ1-1; TRBD1 matches at 8 bases. The V and J ends lost 6 bases and 4 bases, in that order; junction bases with no gene match: 7. There are 14 residues in the CDR3. From germline, CDR1 is MDHEN and CDR2 SYDVKM. The CDR3 DNA sequence: TGTGCCAGCAGCTTCCAGGGGGCGCGCACTGAAGCTTTCTTT. Its protein is CASSFQGARTEAFF.

The chain couples TRBV19 to TRBJ1-4, with D maybe TRBD1 (6 bases). The germline V gene has CDR1 LNHDA and CDR2 SQIVND (reference sequence). The V end was cut by 5 bases, the J end by 10 bases, with 20 bases between. This CDR3 region has 15 residues. The CDR3 loop reads CASSFDRFGSGKLFF. As DNA, the CDR3 is TGTGCCAGTAGTTTTGACAGGTTCGGTAGTGGAAAACTGTTTTTT.

This chain joins TRBV27 and TRBJ1-5; 7 bases are shared with TRBD1. CDR3 size: 15 residues. CDR1 is MNHEY, CDR2 SMNVEV, per germline (reference sequence). V lost 6 bases, J lost 7 bases, and 12 bases stayed unmatched. The CDR3: CASRADRALGQPQHF. The CDR3, as DNA: TGTGCCAGCAGAGCCGACAGGGCCTTAGGGCAGCCCCAGCATTTT.

The rearrangement uses TRBV7-2 and TRBJ2-2, with D possibly being TRBD1 (6 bases). V was cut by 4 bases and J by 0 bases, with 12 bases left in between. Per the germline V gene, CDR1 is SGHTA and CDR2 is FQGNSA. The CDR3 consists of 16 residues. CDR3 DNA sequence: TGTGCCAGCAGCTCATACAGGGTTGCGAACACCGGGGAGCTGTTTTTT. This gives the protein CASSSYRVANTGELFF.

The genes are TRBV4-2 and TRBJ1-5; 8 bases map to TRBD1. The V gene end was trimmed by 3 bases and the J gene end by 3 bases; junction bases not matched to a gene: 4. The CDR3 consists of 15 residues. Germline V gene data show CDR1 as LGHNA and CDR2 as YNFKEQ. CDR3 region: CASSHDRGPNQPQHF. DNA of the CDR3: TGTGCCAGCAGCCATGACAGGGGCCCCAATCAGCCCCAGCATTTT.

The chain recombines TRBV28 with TRBJ2-1, with 8 bases that match TRBD1. Trimming took 5 bases from V and 7 from J; bases not matched to a gene: 16. The V gene's germline CDR1 is MDHEN and CDR2 SYDVKM. CDR3 size: 17 residues. In DNA form, the CDR3 reads TGTGCCAGCAGTCGGGTGGGGGCCGGGACAGGTGAAAATGAGCAGTTCTTC. Protein: CASSRVGAGTGENEQFF.

The chain employs TRBV6-1 and TRBJ2-2, with no clear D. Between the trimmed V and J ends, which lost 5 bases and 3 bases, there was a span of 10 bases. Per germline, CDR1 MNHNS and CDR2 SASEGT. CDR3 size: 14 residues. CDR3 residues: CASSPRQDTGELFF. In DNA, the CDR3 is TGTGCCAGCAGTCCCCGCCAGGACACCGGGGAGCTGTTTTTT.

The chain joins TRBV6-1 to TRBJ2-1; TRBD1 is a possible D gene (6 bases). Trimming cost V 0 bases and J 2 bases, with 17 bases left between them. This CDR3 region has 18 residues. The germline CDR1 and CDR2 sequences are MNHNS and SASEGT. CDR3 DNA: TGTGCCAGCAGTGAAGCAACACGGTGGCAGGGGACCTACAATGAGCAGTTCTTC. As protein: CASSEATRWQGTYNEQFF.

This clone is a singleton in its sample. The DNA of the CDR3 is TGTGCCAGCAGCGCGCTCGGGACAGGACGTCTAAGCACAGATACGCAGTATTTT. Its translation: CASSALGTGRLSTDTQYF. This chain links TRBV9 with TRBJ2-3, with TRBD1 matching over 8 bases. The trim removed 3 bases at V and 0 bases at J, leaving 12 bases unmatched. The CDR3 spans 18 residues. Germline CDR1 reads SGDLS; CDR2 reads YYNGEE.

The chain recombines TRBV5-1 with TRBJ1-4; unclear D gene. Germline V gives CDR1 SGHRS, CDR2 YFSETQ. V shed 1 base and J shed 4 bases, with 14 bases lying between them. This CDR3 region has 16 residues. The DNA for the CDR3 is TGCGCCAGCAGCTTGCCCGAGGGTGGCCATAATGAAAAACTGTTTTTT. Amino acids: CASSLPEGGHNEKLFF.

The chain carries TRBV6-6 and TRBJ1-2; TRBD1 is a possible D gene (6 bases). The CDR3 runs 13 residues. The V gene lost 2 bases and the J gene lost 5 bases, with 9 bases spanning the gap. The germline CDR1 and CDR2 sequences are MNHNY and SVGAGI (reference sequence). CDR3 coding DNA: TGTGCCAGCAGTTACGGGGACAAATATGGCTACACCTTC. This translates into CASSYGDKYGYTF.

This sequence joins TRBV5-1 and TRBJ1-1; no clear D gene. Per germline, CDR1 SGHRS and CDR2 YFSETQ. This CDR3 contains 13 residues. The V and J ends lost 0 bases and 6 bases respectively, with 9 bases between them. DNA for the CDR3: TGCGCCAGCAGCTTGGTGGGGAGCGCTGAAGCTTTCTTT. Protein sequence: CASSLVGSAEAFF. The variable domain in full, with the rest retrieved from reference TRBV5-1 and TRBJ1-1, is KAGVTQTPRYLIKTRGQQVTLSCSPISGHRSVSWYQQTPGQGLQFLFEYFSETQRNKGNFPGRFSGRQFSNSRSEMNVSTLELGDSALYLCASSLVGSAEAFFGQGTRLTVV.

This clone was counted a single time. This chain connects TRBV20-1 to TRBJ2-1; D is unresolved. Trimming pared 5 bases from V and 8 bases from J, leaving 10 bases between. CDR1 is DFQATT, CDR2 SNEGSKA, per germline (reference sequence). The CDR3 length is 11 residues. DNA for the CDR3: TGCAGTGCTTCCGGGTGGGATGAGCAGTTCTTC. It codes for CSASGWDEQFF.

This chain's CDR3 is CASTLPRGSYEQYF. CDR3 coding DNA: TGTGCCAGCACCCTCCCGAGAGGCTCCTACGAGCAGTACTTC. The chain recombines TRBV28 with TRBJ2-7; D remains ambiguous. Trimming left V 7 bases short and J 0 bases short, with 13 bases between. CDR1 is MDHEN and CDR2 is SYDVKM in the germline V gene. The CDR3 loop spans 14 amino acids.

This chain joins TRBV11-3 and TRBJ1-4; tentatively, D is TRBD1 (6 bases). Germline CDR1 reads SGHNT; CDR2 reads YENEEA. Trimming removed 5 bases from V and 6 bases from J, with 13 bases in between. The CDR3 covers 14 residues. CDR3 residues: CASSVTGFDEKLFF. For the CDR3, the DNA is TGTGCCAGCAGCGTCACAGGGTTTGATGAAAAACTGTTTTTT.

This clone was seen only once. This chain links TRBV5-1 with TRBJ1-5; D not certain. CDR3 length equals 20 residues. Germline loops: CDR1 SGHRS, CDR2 YFSETQ. V lost 0 bases, J lost 1 base, and 23 bases lay in between. In DNA form, the CDR3 reads TGCGCCAGCAGCTTGGGCCCTTTGAGTCCATCCTCGGGGAGCAATCAGCCCCAGCATTTT. Protein: CASSLGPLSPSSGSNQPQHF.

The CDR3 nucleotides read TGCGCCAGCAGCTTGGCCTCGGGGGAGAACACTGAAGCTTTCTTT. Amino acids: CASSLASGENTEAFF. The chain combines TRBV5-1 with TRBJ1-1; tentative D call: TRBD1 (5 bases). The germline gives CDR1 SGHRS, CDR2 YFSETQ. Trimming left V 0 bases short and J 1 base short, with 10 bases between. CDR3 length: 15 residues. Filled out from reference TRBV5-1 and TRBJ1-1, the complete variable domain reads KAGVTQTPRYLIKTRGQQVTLSCSPISGHRSVSWYQQTPGQGLQFLFEYFSETQRNKGNFPGRFSGRQFSNSRSEMNVSTLELGDSALYLCASSLASGENTEAFFGQGTRLTVV.

The chain joins TRBV5-4 to TRBJ2-7; D is ambiguous. Germline CDR1 is SGHNT and CDR2 is YYREEE (reference sequence). Deletions cut 0 bases from V and 0 bases from J, with 4 bases between. The CDR3 spans 13 residues. CDR3 region: CASSLGSSYEQYF. The CDR3 DNA sequence: TGTGCCAGCAGCTTGGGCAGCTCCTACGAGCAGTACTTC.

The V and J genes are TRBV28 and TRBJ2-7; D may be TRBD2 (6 bases). CDR1 and CDR2 from the germline V gene are MDHEN and SYDVKM. Trimming shortened V by 3 bases and J by 9 bases, and 18 bases separated the two germline ends. This CDR3 has 14 amino acids. The CDR3 nucleotides are TGTGCCAGCAGTTTTGAGGTAGGCGGGGATGTGCAGTACTTC. This gives the protein CASSFEVGGDVQYF. Variable domain in full (rest from reference TRBV28 and TRBJ2-7): DVKVTQSSRYLVKRTGEKVFLECVQDMDHENMFWYRQDPGLGLRLIYFSYDVKMKEKGDIPEGYSVSREKKERFSLILESASTNQTSMYLCASSFEVGGDVQYFGPGTRLTVT.

The rearrangement uses TRBV9 and TRBJ2-1; D ambiguous. Trimming took off 1 base at V and 5 bases at J, with 16 bases between the two ends. CDR3 length equals 16 residues. The germline V gene has CDR1 SGDLS and CDR2 YYNGEE. The CDR3 here is CASSVPYDLPNNEQFF. In DNA, the CDR3 is TGTGCCAGCAGCGTACCCTACGATCTCCCGAACAATGAGCAGTTCTTC. The full variable domain, completed using reference TRBV9 and TRBJ2-1, is DSGVTQTPKHLITATGQRVTLRCSPRSGDLSVYWYQQSLDQGLQFLIQYYNGEERAKGNILERFSAQQFPDLHSELNLSSLELGDSALYFCASSVPYDLPNNEQFFGPGTRLTVL.